These T cell receptor beta chains were read from a single sample in a study of OX40 agonist ivuxolimab in advanced cancers. TCRdb's copy holds only in-frame clones and misses some; the assay was immunoSEQ multiplex PCR. This table has around 90,000 clones, roughly 90% appearing once. The source was CD4+ or CD8+ T cells sorted from blood, collected in a trial of the OX40 agonist ivuxolimab. Receptor source: an adult with an advanced solid tumor such as melanoma, head and neck, liver or kidney cancer. The CDR3 runs from the conserved cysteine through the conserved F or W. Each record gives: V gene, clone size, J gene, D gene, CDR3 DNA, CDR3 protein. A D gene is named only where the DNA matches it firmly. Some rows mark clone size as missing; the rest say once, few, many or name a class of expanded clone.

TRBV28	once	TRBJ1-1	-	TGTGCCAGCGTTCCCCCGGGCTCGAACACTGAAGCTTTCTTT	CASVPPGSNTEAFF
TRBV4-1	-	TRBJ2-5	-	TGCGCCAGCAGCCAACTCCCGGACAGACTAGTAAAGACCCAGTACTTC	CASSQLPDRLVKTQYF
TRBV2	-	TRBJ2-5	-	TGTGCCAGCAGTGAACGGGGCCGAGGGACCCAGTACTTC	CASSERGRGTQYF
TRBV11-2	-	TRBJ2-3	TRBD1	TGTGCCAGCAGCTTGGGACAGAGCACAGATACGCAGTATTTT	CASSLGQSTDTQYF
TRBV4-1	-	TRBJ2-6	TRBD1	TGCGCCAGCAGCCAAGGACAGGGGGTCTCTGGGGCCAACGTCCTGACTTTC	CASSQGQGVSGANVLTF
TRBV5-1	-	TRBJ2-3	-	TGCGCCAGCAGCTTGGGGACCATTAGCACAGATACGCAGTATTTT	CASSLGTISTDTQYF
TRBV28	once	TRBJ2-1	TRBD1	TGTGCCAGCAGCTATCGACAGGGATATAACAATGAGCAGTTCTTC	CASSYRQGYNNEQFF
TRBV28	few	TRBJ1-1	-	TGTGCCAGCAGCTCGATTGAAGCTTTCTTT	CASSSIEAFF
TRBV5-3	-	TRBJ2-7	-	TGTGCCAGCAGCCGAATTGGGGACGAGCAGTACTTC	CASSRIGDEQYF
TRBV5-6	-	TRBJ1-2	-	TGTGCCAGCAGCCCAGATGGCAGCTATGGCTACACCTTC	CASSPDGSYGYTF
TRBV25-1	-	TRBJ1-1	-	TGTGCCAGCAGACGGGACGGGGCGAACACTGAAGCTTTCTTT	CASRRDGANTEAFF
TRBV4-3	-	TRBJ2-2	TRBD2	TGCGCCAGCAGGTCCTGGGAAGCGGGAGGGCCATGGACCGGGGAGCTGTTTTTT	CASRSWEAGGPWTGELFF
TRBV5-5	-	TRBJ2-7	TRBD2	TGTGCCAGCAGCTTGGGGACTAGCGGGAGCTACGAGCAGTACTTC	CASSLGTSGSYEQYF
TRBV19	-	TRBJ2-2	-	TGTGCCAGTACCCATGCAGGGAACACCGGGGAGCTGTTTTTT	CASTHAGNTGELFF
TRBV5-1	once	TRBJ2-4	-	TGCGCCAGCAATGCTGGGGGAACCAAAAACATTCAGTACTTC	CASNAGGTKNIQYF
TRBV6-1	-	TRBJ1-5	-	TGTGCCAGCAGTGAAGTCCAGGGTTTCAATCAGCCCCAGCATTTT	CASSEVQGFNQPQHF
TRBV30	once	TRBJ2-7	-	TGTGCCTGGAGTGTAACTGGTGGGAGCTCCTACGAGCAGTACTTC	CAWSVTGGSSYEQYF
TRBV7-3	-	TRBJ1-1	-	TGTGCCAGCAGCCCCGGGGGGGCCAACACTGAAGCTTTCTTT	CASSPGGANTEAFF
TRBV4-2	-	TRBJ2-7	-	TGTGCCAGCCGCGAAAGAGGAGAGCAGTACTTC	CASRERGEQYF
TRBV5-6	once	TRBJ2-2	TRBD2	TGTGCCAGCAAGGGCCCCGCCCATCGGACTAGCGGAAACACCGGGGAGCTGTTTTTT	CASKGPAHRTSGNTGELFF
TRBV18	-	TRBJ2-2	TRBD1	TGTGCCAGCTCACTTCGACAGGGGGCGATTGAAGCCGGGGAGCTGTTTTTT	CASSLRQGAIEAGELFF
TRBV28	-	TRBJ1-6	-	TGTGCCAGCAGTTTGGCAGGGCATAATTCACCCCTCCACTTT	CASSLAGHNSPLHF
TRBV6-5	-	TRBJ2-3	-	TGTGCCAGCAGACACCTAGGAGATACGCAGTATTTT	CASRHLGDTQYF
TRBV19	-	TRBJ1-2	-	TGTGCCAGTACCCTCGAGGGGAGGGATGGCTACACCTTC	CASTLEGRDGYTF
TRBV13	-	TRBJ2-6	-	TGTGCCAGCAGCTCACTCGCCAACCTTAACTCTGGGGCCAACGTCCTGACTTTC	CASSSLANLNSGANVLTF
TRBV18	-	TRBJ2-2	-	TGTGCCAGCTCACCACCGTCGTCAAGGGGTACCGGGGAGCTGTTTTTT	CASSPPSSRGTGELFF
TRBV4-3	once	TRBJ2-1	-	TGCGCCAGCAGCCAAGGGATCTCCAATGAGCAGTTCTTC	CASSQGISNEQFF
TRBV28	few	TRBJ1-5	TRBD1	TGTGCCAGCACACGACAGGGGGCTCAGCCCCAGCATTTT	CASTRQGAQPQHF
TRBV2	-	TRBJ1-2	-	TGTGCCAGCAGTGTCGGGGGAAGGTACTATGGCTACACCTTC	CASSVGGRYYGYTF
TRBV19	-	TRBJ1-1	TRBD1	TGTGCCAGTAGTGTCCTCGAGGGACAGGGGTCCACTGAAGCTTTCTTT	CASSVLEGQGSTEAFF
TRBV28	-	TRBJ1-3	-	TGTGCCAGCAGTTTAGGGTCGGGCTCTGGAAACACCATATATTTT	CASSLGSGSGNTIYF
TRBV19	-	TRBJ2-3	-	TGTGCCAGTAGTAGGGCAGACACAGATACGCAGTATTTT	CASSRADTDTQYF
TRBV27	-	TRBJ2-6	-	TGTGCCAGCAGTTTAAACCGTTTGGGGGCCAACGTCCTGACTTTC	CASSLNRLGANVLTF
TRBV19	-	TRBJ2-3	-	TGTGCCAGTACCATGCAGGGTAGTGCTAGCACAGATACGCAGTATTTT	CASTMQGSASTDTQYF
TRBV9	-	TRBJ2-1	-	TGTGCCAGCAGCGTAGATTCCGCCGCCTACAATGAGCAGTTCTTC	CASSVDSAAYNEQFF
TRBV11-2	-	TRBJ1-2	-	TGTGCCAGCAGAAGCAACGCAGGATTTGGGACCTTC	CASRSNAGFGTF
TRBV10-3	-	TRBJ2-5	TRBD2	TGTGCCATCTCTCGGACTAGTTCGGGAGAGACCCAGTACTTC	CAISRTSSGETQYF